These 26 T cell receptor beta chains share one sample of origin, sequenced in a study of persistence of HIV-infected CD4 T cells. An overlapping HIV-1 Gag peptide pool stimulated these cells at 0.95 to 1 ug/peptide/mL. Sorting of responding CD4+ T cells relied on upregulated CD40 ligand together with CD69. No antigens are known for them. The immunoSEQ assay was version 4, run in survey mode. Method: immunoSEQ multiplex PCR; TCRdb's copy keeps in-frame clones and lacks some. The sample holds roughly 9,200 clones, approximately 86% seen once. The material sequenced was CD4+ T cells sorted from PBMCs after roughly 18-hour stimulation, taken from a patient who received antiretroviral therapy. All receptors come from an adult woman with HIV who was CMV-seropositive.

This chain joins TRBV7-9 and TRBJ1-2, with D perhaps TRBD1 (5 bases). This CDR3 comprises 13 residues. Germline loops: CDR1 SEHNR, CDR2 FQNEAQ (reference sequence). The V gene lost 5 bases and the J gene lost 4 bases, with 11 bases spanning the gap. CDR3 sequence: CASSTGHLYGYTF. In DNA, the CDR3 is TGTGCCAGCAGCACCGGACACCTCTATGGCTACACCTTC.

The chain carries TRBV10-3 and TRBJ2-1; D may be TRBD2 (5 bases). The ends were cut back, 7 bases at V and 10 bases at J, with 17 bases in the middle. The germline V gene encodes CDR1 ENHRY and CDR2 SYGVKD. The CDR3 totals 13 residues. Here the CDR3 reads CAITGRGLGEQFF. CDR3 nucleotides: TGTGCCATCACTGGGCGAGGGCTCGGCGAGCAGTTCTTC.

This chain links TRBV5-6 with TRBJ1-4; the D gene is possibly TRBD1 (5 bases). The germline V and J ends were trimmed by 3 bases and 4 bases, with 16 bases remaining between them. Per the germline V gene, CDR1 is SGHDT and CDR2 is YYEEEE. The CDR3 length is 16 residues. In DNA form, the CDR3 reads TGTGCCAGCAGCTCTCCTGGGGGGACTCATAATGAAAAACTGTTTTTT. Protein: CASSSPGGTHNEKLFF.

V and J are TRBV30 and TRBJ1-3; no firm D call. Germline CDR1 and CDR2: GTSNPN and SVGIG (reference sequence). The CDR3 is 12 residues long. The V and J ends lost 3 bases and 0 bases respectively, with 3 bases between them. The CDR3 sequence is CAWRVSGNTIYF. The CDR3 DNA reads TGTGCCTGGAGGGTCTCTGGAAACACCATATATTTT.

The CDR3 region is CASTLDRGRLGNEQFF. The CDR3, as DNA: TGCGCCAGCACCCTCGACAGGGGGCGGTTGGGCAATGAGCAGTTCTTC. J is TRBJ2-1 and V is TRBV5-1; 10 bases are a match to TRBD1. With 6 bases clipped from V and 6 bases from J, the junction kept 12 bases outside the gene matches. Germline V gene lookup returns CDR1 SGHRS and CDR2 YFSETQ. The CDR3 consists of 16 residues. Full variable domain (outside the CDR3, taken from reference TRBV5-1 and TRBJ2-1): KAGVTQTPRYLIKTRGQQVTLSCSPISGHRSVSWYQQTPGQGLQFLFEYFSETQRNKGNFPGRFSGRQFSNSRSEMNVSTLELGDSALYLCASTLDRGRLGNEQFFGPGTRLTVL.

V is TRBV15 and J is TRBJ1-1, with TRBD1 matching over 7 bases. CDR1 LNHNV and CDR2 YYDKDF come from the germline V gene (reference sequence). The CDR3 runs 13 residues. The junction had 9 bases not matched to a gene; V was cut back by 6 bases and J by 8 bases. The CDR3 loop is CATSKRRGLEAFF. CDR3 coding DNA: TGTGCCACCAGTAAAAGGAGGGGGCTGGAAGCTTTCTTT.

The chain employs TRBV7-2 and TRBJ2-7; a possible D gene is TRBD2 (6 bases). CDR3 length equals 13 residues. Looked up from germline, CDR1 is SGHTA and CDR2 is FQGNSA. V was clipped by 2 bases and J by 6 bases, with 11 bases between them. In DNA form, the CDR3 reads TGTGCCAGCAGCTTATTGGTCGGGGGCGAGCAGTACTTC. Amino acids: CASSLLVGGEQYF.

Within the sample, this clone is medium-sized. The chain is built from TRBV7-2 and TRBJ2-6; D remains unclear. V was clipped by 5 bases and J by 1 base, with 9 bases between them. The CDR3 has 15 amino acids. The germline V gene encodes CDR1 SGHTA and CDR2 FQGNSA. CDR3: CASSQDQSGANVLTF. The CDR3 DNA follows: TGTGCCAGCAGCCAAGACCAGTCTGGGGCCAACGTCCTGACTTTC.

This chain links TRBV12-5 with TRBJ1-1, with D maybe TRBD1 (6 bases). CDR3 length: 15 amino acids. Germline V lookup: CDR1 LGHNT, CDR2 FRNRAP. V was cut by 1 base and J by 4 bases, with 13 bases left in between. The CDR3 protein is CASGLDRAGSTEAFF. The CDR3, as DNA: TGTGCTAGTGGTTTGGACAGGGCAGGGAGCACTGAAGCTTTCTTT.

This chain connects TRBV28 to TRBJ1-6; possible D gene TRBD1, 6 bases. Germline CDR1 reads MDHEN; CDR2 reads SYDVKM. Trimming cost V 6 bases and J 4 bases, with 16 bases left between them. This CDR3 is built from 16 residues. In DNA, the CDR3 is TGTGCCAGCAGATTGTCAGGGGCTGGGTATAATTCACCCCTCCACTTT. Amino acid sequence: CASRLSGAGYNSPLHF.

This clone was seen a handful of times. This rearrangement joins TRBV5-1 to TRBJ1-4, with D hard to call. The V and J ends lost 0 bases and 5 bases respectively, with 8 bases between them. CDR1 and CDR2 (germline): SGHRS, YFSETQ. This CDR3 spans 14 amino acids. The CDR3 protein is CASSLEPANEKLFF. The CDR3 DNA sequence: TGCGCCAGCAGCTTGGAACCGGCGAATGAAAAACTGTTTTTT. Variable domain in full (rest from reference TRBV5-1 and TRBJ1-4): KAGVTQTPRYLIKTRGQQVTLSCSPISGHRSVSWYQQTPGQGLQFLFEYFSETQRNKGNFPGRFSGRQFSNSRSEMNVSTLELGDSALYLCASSLEPANEKLFFGSGTQLSVL.

The rearrangement joins TRBV7-2 to TRBJ1-1, with D hard to call. V was cut by 2 bases and J by 1 base, with 8 bases left in between. This CDR3 comprises 14 residues. Germline loops: CDR1 SGHTA, CDR2 FQGNSA. The CDR3 nucleotides are TGTGCCAGCAGCTTATCACGGGGGAACACTGAAGCTTTCTTT. As protein: CASSLSRGNTEAFF.

Here the CDR3 DNA reads TGTGCCAGCAGGCCCCGGGGGGGCCGATATAGCAATCAGCCCCAGCATTTT. Its protein is CASRPRGGRYSNQPQHF. The gene calls are TRBV7-8 and TRBJ1-5; tentatively, D is TRBD1 (6 bases). This CDR3 is 17 amino acids long. The V end lost 6 bases, the J end lost 0 bases, and 18 bases lay between the germline ends. The germline gives CDR1 SGHVS, CDR2 FQNEAQ.

This clone was detected only a few times. Other nucleotide sequences from this sample produce the same CDR3. The chain couples TRBV7-9 to TRBJ2-5; 8 positions match TRBD1. V lost 5 bases and J lost 4; bases outside the gene matches: 3. Germline V CDR1 and CDR2: SEHNR, FQNEAQ (reference sequence). The length of the CDR3 is 13 residues. The CDR3 coding sequence is TGTGCCAGCAGCCCCGGACAGGGAGAGACCCAGTACTTC. Translated: CASSPGQGETQYF.

The chain recombines TRBV5-1 with TRBJ1-4, with D unresolved. This CDR3 region has 15 residues. V lost 0 bases, J lost 10 bases, and 16 bases lay in between. Germline-derived CDR1 and CDR2 are SGHRS and YFSETQ. CDR3: CASSLELGHGGKLFF. In DNA form, the CDR3 reads TGCGCCAGCAGCTTGGAATTAGGGCACGGTGGAAAACTGTTTTTT.

The chain is built from TRBV5-4 and TRBJ2-2; D gene unclear. V was clipped by 9 bases and J by 2 bases, with 11 bases between them. Germline CDR1 reads SGHNT; CDR2 reads YYREEE (reference sequence). This CDR3 is built from 13 residues. The CDR3, as DNA: TGTGCCACTTACAGCGATAACACCGGGGAGCTGTTTTTT. Protein sequence: CATYSDNTGELFF. The full variable domain, completed using reference TRBV5-4 and TRBJ2-2, is ETGVTQSPTHLIKTRGQQVTLRCSSQSGHNTVSWYQQALGQGPQFIFQYYREEENGRGNFPPRFSGLQFPNYSSELNVNALELDDSALYLCATYSDNTGELFFGEGSRLTVL.

This chain uses TRBV24-1 with TRBJ2-5, with D hard to call. The germline V and J ends were trimmed by 3 bases and 0 bases, with 10 bases remaining between them. The CDR3 contains 15 residues. Germline CDR1 is KGHDR and CDR2 is SFDVKD. DNA for the CDR3: TGTGCCACCAGTGATCCGCAGGCTTACCAAGAGACCCAGTACTTC. Encoded protein: CATSDPQAYQETQYF.

The rearrangement joins TRBV5-8 to TRBJ1-4, with 9 bases identical to TRBD1. CDR3 size: 15 residues. Germline-derived CDR1 and CDR2 are SGHTS and YDEGEE. J lost 6 bases, V lost 4 bases, and 7 bases had no gene match. The CDR3 DNA sequence: TGTGCCAGCAGCCCAGGGACAGGGAGGGATGAAAAACTGTTTTTT. It codes for CASSPGTGRDEKLFF.

The genes are TRBV6-1 and TRBJ2-2; the D is unclear. The V end was cut by 1 base, the J end by 4 bases, with 4 bases between. CDR1 and CDR2 (germline): MNHNS, SASEGT. The CDR3 loop spans 13 amino acids. The CDR3 loop is CASSEGVTGELFF. DNA for the CDR3: TGTGCCAGCAGTGAAGGGGTCACCGGGGAGCTGTTTTTT.

The V and J genes are TRBV6-5 and TRBJ2-1; D not resolved. Germline CDR1 reads MNHEY; CDR2 reads SVGAGI. The CDR3 length is 11 residues. Trimming pared 8 bases from V and 4 bases from J, leaving 6 bases between. The CDR3 bases are TGTGCCAGCGGACGATACAATGAGCAGTTCTTC. Translated, it gives CASGRYNEQFF.

The chain carries TRBV19 and TRBJ1-5; 10 nucleotides match TRBD1. V was pared by 10 bases and J by 7 bases, with 7 bases of the junction left unmatched. Germline assignment: CDR1 LNHDA and CDR2 SQIVND (reference sequence). The CDR3 totals 13 residues. The CDR3 DNA is TGTGCCATAGGACAGGGGGGCGGACAGCCCCAGCATTTT. Its protein is CAIGQGGGQPQHF.

The V gene is TRBV5-1, the J gene TRBJ2-3; 9 positions match TRBD2. Unmatched junction bases numbered 7, after V lost 5 bases and J lost 3 bases. This CDR3 has 15 residues. Germline CDR1 is SGHRS and CDR2 is YFSETQ. The CDR3 DNA is TGCGCCAGCAGTCCCGGGACTAGCCGGACAGATACGCAGTATTTT. The encoded protein is CASSPGTSRTDTQYF.

This clone appeared a few times. The V gene is TRBV13, the J gene TRBJ1-1, with D unclear. Germline V CDR1 and CDR2: PRHDT, FYEKMQ (reference sequence). V lost 6 bases and J 0 bases, leaving 17 bases between the germline ends. This CDR3 comprises 16 residues. As DNA, the CDR3 is TGTGCCAGCAGTCTCAATTCCCGCCCCTTGAACACTGAAGCTTTCTTT. This gives the protein CASSLNSRPLNTEAFF.

This clone has only a few counts. This rearrangement joins TRBV15 to TRBJ1-2; D not resolved. V was shortened by 1 base and J by 6 bases, with 3 bases between the two germline ends. Germline CDR1 LNHNV, CDR2 YYDKDF (reference sequence). The CDR3 consists of 11 residues. The CDR3 sequence: CATSRGHGYTF. The CDR3 DNA sequence: TGTGCCACCAGCAGAGGTCATGGCTACACCTTC.

V gene TRBV28 combines with J gene TRBJ2-7; TRBD2 matches at 8 bases. Germline CDR1 is MDHEN and CDR2 is SYDVKM. This CDR3 contains 13 residues. After removal of 9 bases from V and 3 bases from J, the junction contained 7 bases not matched to a gene. The CDR3 is CASRLASLYEQYF. CDR3 in DNA: TGTGCCAGTCGACTAGCGTCCCTCTACGAGCAGTACTTC.

The gene calls are TRBV5-1 and TRBJ2-5; 12 bases are a match to TRBD2. With V trimmed by 4 bases and J by 4 bases, 11 bases remained unmatched. The CDR3 contains 17 residues. The V gene's germline CDR1 is SGHRS and CDR2 YFSETQ. The CDR3: CASSPPPSGGAGETQYF. The CDR3 DNA follows: TGCGCCAGCAGCCCACCACCTAGCGGGGGGGCCGGAGAGACCCAGTACTTC.